These 11 T cell receptor beta chains share one sample of origin, sequenced in a study of cytomegalovirus exposure and HLA in healthy donors. Assay: immunoSEQ multiplex PCR; the TCRdb copy retains only in-frame clones and omits some. Of about 200,000 clones in the sample, roughly 88% were seen once. The sample taken for sequencing was PBMCs. These receptors all stem from a woman aged 18-30 years in good health and CMV-seronegative.

The chain has TRBV29-1 and TRBJ2-1, with TRBD2 as a possible D gene (5 bases). Trimming pared 4 bases from V and 7 bases from J, leaving 11 bases between. CDR1 is SQVTM, CDR2 ANQGSEA, per germline. The length of the CDR3 is 12 residues. CDR3 in DNA: TGCAGCGTTGCCAGGTCGGGGAATGAGCAGTTCTTC. Translated, it gives CSVARSGNEQFF.

The chain is built from TRBV7-2 and TRBJ1-5, with unresolved D. The CDR3 spans 13 residues. Germline CDR1 SGHTA, CDR2 FQGNSA. V was shortened by 2 bases and J by 5 bases, with 7 bases between the two germline ends. The CDR3 nucleotides read TGTGCCAGCAGCTTATCTCGGGATCAGCCCCAGCATTTT. This codes for CASSLSRDQPQHF.

The rearrangement links TRBV15 to TRBJ2-7, with 7 bases identical to TRBD2. The CDR3 is 15 amino acids. The germline gives CDR1 LNHNV, CDR2 YYDKDF (reference sequence). After removal of 2 bases from V and 7 bases from J, the junction contained 11 bases not matched to a gene. In nucleotides, the CDR3 is TGTGCCACCAGCAGAAAGCGGGACTCATCAGGGGAGCAGTACTTC. It encodes CATSRKRDSSGEQYF.

This clone was observed a single time. The CDR3 here is CASSFPAGGPSDTQYF. Here the CDR3 DNA reads TGTGCCAGCAGCTTTCCAGCGGGAGGGCCGTCAGATACGCAGTATTTT. The chain links TRBV5-6 to TRBJ2-3, with TRBD2 identical over 10 bases. Trimming removed 2 bases from V and 4 bases from J; junction bases left unmatched: 7. CDR1 is SGHDT and CDR2 is YYEEEE in the germline V gene. The CDR3 runs 16 residues.

The chain links TRBV27 to TRBJ1-3; D gene ambiguous. This CDR3 contains 19 residues. Germline V gives CDR1 MNHEY, CDR2 SMNVEV (reference sequence). The V and J ends lost 6 bases and 0 bases respectively, with 24 bases between them. The chain's CDR3 is CASSPTNNPQENSGNTIYF. The CDR3 coding sequence is TGTGCCAGCAGCCCGACCAACAATCCCCAGGAAAACTCTGGAAACACCATATATTTT.

DNA for the CDR3: TGCAGCGTTGAGACTAGCGGGAGTCCGATGAATGAGCAGTTCTTC. Translated, it gives CSVETSGSPMNEQFF. The chain uses TRBV29-1 and TRBJ2-1; TRBD2 aligns across 12 bases. The V gene's germline CDR1 is SQVTM and CDR2 ANQGSEA. V lost 3 bases to trimming and J lost 7 bases; unmatched junction nucleotides: 7. This CDR3 spans 15 amino acids.

J is TRBJ1-2 and V is TRBV5-6; maybe TRBD1 (6 bases). Germline assignment: CDR1 SGHDT and CDR2 YYEEEE. The CDR3 is 14 residues long. The V end was cut by 0 bases, the J end by 8 bases, with 14 bases between. The CDR3 protein is CASSLGVFTGGYTF. As DNA, the CDR3 is TGTGCCAGCAGCTTGGGGGTATTTACAGGGGGCTACACCTTC.

The gene calls are TRBV7-9 and TRBJ2-7; TRBD1 might be the D (5 bases). The germline V and J ends were trimmed by 0 bases and 5 bases, with 5 bases remaining between them. The germline V gene has CDR1 SEHNR and CDR2 FQNEAQ (reference sequence). This CDR3 contains 12 residues. CDR3 residues: CASSLAGHEQYF. CDR3 nucleotide sequence: TGTGCCAGCAGCTTAGCGGGGCACGAGCAGTACTTC.

The chain recombines TRBV27 with TRBJ2-7; 8 bases match TRBD1. With V trimmed by 3 bases and J by 4 bases, 11 bases remained unmatched. The CDR3 contains 16 residues. The V gene's germline CDR1 is MNHEY and CDR2 SMNVEV (reference sequence). CDR3 coding DNA: TGTGCCAGCAGTTTGACGGCAGGGGGCTTACAATACGAGCAGTACTTC. Translation: CASSLTAGGLQYEQYF.

The table lists this clone with a count of one. The rearrangement joins TRBV27 to TRBJ2-7; 13 bases align to TRBD2. Germline V gives CDR1 MNHEY, CDR2 SMNVEV (reference sequence). V shed 3 bases and J 6 bases; nucleotides not matched to a gene: 8. CDR3 length: 16 amino acids. For the CDR3, the DNA is TGTGCCAGCAGTTTGAATGGACTAGCGGGGGCCCCCGAGCAGTACTTC. As protein: CASSLNGLAGAPEQYF.

V gene TRBV29-1 combines with J gene TRBJ2-7; 13 positions agree with TRBD2. Germline V CDR1 and CDR2: SQVTM, ANQGSEA. CDR3 length equals 13 residues. V lost 4 bases and J lost 7; bases outside the gene matches: 4. The CDR3 reads CSVGMGLAGEQYF. The CDR3 DNA reads as TGCAGCGTTGGAATGGGACTAGCGGGGGAGCAGTACTTC.